This T cell receptor (beta chain) was recorded in a study of cytomegalovirus exposure and HLA in healthy donors. Only a few counts were recorded for this clone. Antigen: not known. Points from the study as a whole: Using the classifier, cytomegalovirus status was reportedly diagnosed with high specificity and sensitivity. Earlier findings revealed that most TCR beta V segments proved productive either about 87% or about 30% of the time. Most TCRs appeared rarely, but some public TCRs recurred in many donors.

The CDR3 sequence is 14 residues long. Germline values: CDR1 SEHNR, CDR2 FQNEAQ (reference sequence). V shed 4 bases, J shed 8 bases, and the junction held 7 bases outside the gene matches. 60 Vbeta and 13 Jbeta primers were used in PCR. The data were produced by immunoSEQ multiplex PCR, yet TCRdb's version contains in-frame clones alone and is incomplete. The data contain some 120,000 clones, over 75% of them singletons. This receptor was obtained from a man aged 30-40 years in good health and CMV-seronegative. The sequencing input was PBMCs. The chain has TRBV7-9 and TRBJ1-4; TRBD1 agrees at 7 bases. CDR3 residues: CASSSTGFGEKLFF. CDR3 DNA sequence: TGTGCCAGCAGCTCGACAGGGTTCGGAGAAAAACTGTTTTTT.